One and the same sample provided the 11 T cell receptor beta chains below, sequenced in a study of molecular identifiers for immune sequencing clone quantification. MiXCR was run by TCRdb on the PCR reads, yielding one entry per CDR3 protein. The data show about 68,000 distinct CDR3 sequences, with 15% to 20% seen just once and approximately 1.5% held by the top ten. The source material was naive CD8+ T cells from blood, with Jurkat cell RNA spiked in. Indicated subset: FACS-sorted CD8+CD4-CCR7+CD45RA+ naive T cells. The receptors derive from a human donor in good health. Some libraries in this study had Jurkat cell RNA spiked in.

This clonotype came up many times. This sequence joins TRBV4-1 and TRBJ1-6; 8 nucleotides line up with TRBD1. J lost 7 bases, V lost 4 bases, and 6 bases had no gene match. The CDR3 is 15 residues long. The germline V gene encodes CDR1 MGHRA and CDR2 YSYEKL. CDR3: CASSPLTGENSPLHF. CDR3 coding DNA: TGCGCCAGCAGCCCTTTGACAGGGGAGAATTCACCCCTCCACTTT.

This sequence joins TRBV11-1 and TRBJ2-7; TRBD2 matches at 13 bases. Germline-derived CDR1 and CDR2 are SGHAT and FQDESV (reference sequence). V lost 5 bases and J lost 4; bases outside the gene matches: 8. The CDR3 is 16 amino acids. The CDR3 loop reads CASSPRTSGSLYEQYF. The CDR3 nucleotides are TGTGCCAGCAGCCCGCGGACTAGCGGGAGTTTGTACGAGCAGTACTTC.

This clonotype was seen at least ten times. CDR3 protein: CASSQEETGGIGELFF. In DNA, the CDR3 is TGCGCCAGCAGCCAAGAGGAGACAGGGGGCATCGGGGAGCTGTTTTTT. V is TRBV4-1 and J is TRBJ2-2; 10 bases agree with TRBD1. The CDR3 has 16 amino acids. The trim removed 0 bases at V and 7 bases at J, leaving 5 bases unmatched. CDR1 and CDR2 from the germline V gene are MGHRA and YSYEKL.

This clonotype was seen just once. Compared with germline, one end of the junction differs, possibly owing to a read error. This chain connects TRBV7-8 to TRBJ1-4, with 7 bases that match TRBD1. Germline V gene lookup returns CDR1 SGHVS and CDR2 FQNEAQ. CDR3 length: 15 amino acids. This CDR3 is CACSLAPGGWEKLFF. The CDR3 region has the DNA TGTGCCTGCAGCTTAGCCCCAGGGGGGTGGGAAAAACTGTTTTTT.

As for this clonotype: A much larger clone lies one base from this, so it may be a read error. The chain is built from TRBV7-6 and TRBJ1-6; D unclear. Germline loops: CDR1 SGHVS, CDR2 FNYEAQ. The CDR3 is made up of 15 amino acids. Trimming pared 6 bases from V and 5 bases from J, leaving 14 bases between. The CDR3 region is CASRRSGINNSPLHF. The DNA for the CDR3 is TGTGCCAGCAGGCGGAGCGGTATTAATAATTCACCCCTCCACTTT.

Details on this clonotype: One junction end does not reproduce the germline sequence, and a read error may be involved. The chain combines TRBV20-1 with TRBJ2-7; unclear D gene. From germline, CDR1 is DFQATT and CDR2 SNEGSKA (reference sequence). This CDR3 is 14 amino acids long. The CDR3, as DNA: TGCACTGCTAGAGTCCCCGACGGCTCCGGGGAGCAGTACTTC. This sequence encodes CTARVPDGSGEQYF.

In DNA form, the CDR3 reads TGCAGTGCTAGGGAATCTGGGGCCAACGTCCTGACTTTC. It translates to CSARESGANVLTF. The genes are TRBV20-1 and TRBJ2-6; no definite D call. Between the trimmed V and J ends, which lost 3 bases and 1 base, there was a span of 4 bases. This CDR3 is built from 13 residues. Germline CDR1 reads DFQATT; CDR2 reads SNEGSKA (reference sequence).

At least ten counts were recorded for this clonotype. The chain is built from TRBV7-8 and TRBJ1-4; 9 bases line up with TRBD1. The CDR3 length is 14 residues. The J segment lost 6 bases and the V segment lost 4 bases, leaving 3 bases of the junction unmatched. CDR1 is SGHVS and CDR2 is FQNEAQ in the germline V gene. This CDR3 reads CASSYRGPHEKLFF. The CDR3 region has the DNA TGTGCCAGCAGCTACAGGGGGCCTCATGAAAAACTGTTTTTT.

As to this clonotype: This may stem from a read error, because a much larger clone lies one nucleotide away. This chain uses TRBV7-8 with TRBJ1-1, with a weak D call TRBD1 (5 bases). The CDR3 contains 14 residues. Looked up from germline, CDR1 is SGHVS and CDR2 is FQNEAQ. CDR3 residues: CASSPRQQNTVAFF. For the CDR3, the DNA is TGTGCCAGCAGCCCCAGACAGCAGAACACTGTAGCTTTCTTT. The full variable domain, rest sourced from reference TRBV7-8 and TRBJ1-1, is GAGVSQSPRYKVAKRGQDVALRCDPISGHVSLFWYQQALGQGPEFLTYFQNEAQLDKSGLPSDRFFAERPEGSVSTLKIQRTQQEDSAVYLCASSPRQQNTVAFFGQGTRLTVV.

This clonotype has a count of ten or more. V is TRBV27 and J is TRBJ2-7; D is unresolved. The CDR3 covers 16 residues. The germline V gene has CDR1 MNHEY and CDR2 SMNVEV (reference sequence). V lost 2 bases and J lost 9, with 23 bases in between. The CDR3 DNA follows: TGTGCCAGCAGTTTAGACATACCGAACCAGTGGAATGGGCAGTACTTC. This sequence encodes CASSLDIPNQWNGQYF.

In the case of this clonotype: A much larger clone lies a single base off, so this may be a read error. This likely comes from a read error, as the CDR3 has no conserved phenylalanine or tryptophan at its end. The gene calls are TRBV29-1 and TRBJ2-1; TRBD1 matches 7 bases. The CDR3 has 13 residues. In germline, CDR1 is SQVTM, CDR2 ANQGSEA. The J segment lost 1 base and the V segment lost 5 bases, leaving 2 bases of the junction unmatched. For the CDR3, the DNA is TGCAGCGTTATCAGGGGGTCCTACAATGAGCAGTTCATC. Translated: CSVIRGSYNEQFI.